These 9 T cell receptor beta chains came from one sample sequenced in a study of blood T cells in healthy people across ages. A second PCR, run for about 7 to 11 cycles, used a sample-barcoded 5' primer plus a J-beta primer mix. TCRdb reanalysed the 5' RACE reads using MiXCR and keeps one entry per CDR3 protein. Here the sample spans about 970,000 distinct CDR3 sequences, roughly half being singletons. Input material: blood. The receptors originated from a woman aged 55-69 years in good health.

This clonotype was counted once. A much larger clone differs by one base, so this may be a read error. V and J are TRBV10-3 and TRBJ2-5; 9 bases match TRBD1. Germline V gene sequence: CDR1 ENHRY, CDR2 SYGVKD. Germline trimming cut 6 bases from V and 5 bases from J; bases unmatched to any gene: 7. The CDR3 totals 14 residues. The CDR3 DNA follows: TGTGCCATCAGGTCCGGGACAGGGCGCGAGACCCAGTACTTC. Translation gives CAIRSGTGRETQYF.

The chain couples TRBV10-3 to TRBJ2-3; 9 nucleotides align to TRBD1. The CDR3 covers 14 residues. V lost 5 bases to trimming and J lost 6 bases; unmatched junction nucleotides: 6. Looked up from germline, CDR1 is ENHRY and CDR2 is SYGVKD. This CDR3 is CAISTGQGTDTQYF. As DNA, the CDR3 is TGTGCCATCAGTACGGGACAGGGAACGGATACGCAGTATTTT.

The chain is built from TRBV11-1 and TRBJ2-1; TRBD2 aligns across 11 bases. This CDR3 has 15 residues. Germline trimming cut 8 bases from V and 6 bases from J; bases unmatched to any gene: 9. The germline gives CDR1 SGHAT, CDR2 FQDESV (reference sequence). The CDR3 DNA is TGTGCCAGCGGTTTAGAGACTAGCGGGGCCAATGAGCAGTTCTTC. It yields the protein CASGLETSGANEQFF. The complete variable domain, with remaining parts taken from reference TRBV11-1 and TRBJ2-1, reads EAEVAQSPRYKITEKSQAVAFWCDPISGHATLYWYRQILGQGPELLVQFQDESVVDDSQLPKDRFSAERLKGVDSTLKIQPAELGDSAMYLCASGLETSGANEQFFGPGTRLTVL.

The rearrangement joins TRBV4-1 to TRBJ2-2, with TRBD1 matching 10 bases. From germline, CDR1 is MGHRA and CDR2 YSYEKL. The CDR3 sequence is 16 residues long. J gave up 4 bases and V 2 bases, and 4 bases lay outside the gene matches. For the CDR3, the DNA is TGCGCCAGCAGCCAATCGACAGGGGGCGGCACCGGGGAGCTGTTTTTT. Translated, it gives CASSQSTGGGTGELFF.

V gene TRBV11-1 combines with J gene TRBJ2-7; 9 bases match TRBD2. J gave up 7 bases and V 0 bases, and 13 bases lay outside the gene matches. This CDR3 region has 17 residues. In germline, CDR1 is SGHAT, CDR2 FQDESV (reference sequence). The CDR3 DNA is TGTGCCAGCAGCTTAGCCCCCCGGGTAGCGGGAGATAATGAGCAGTACTTC. Its translation: CASSLAPRVAGDNEQYF.

V and J are TRBV20-1 and TRBJ2-3, with 9 bases fitting TRBD1. The germline V gene encodes CDR1 DFQATT and CDR2 SNEGSKA (reference sequence). J lost 3 bases, V lost 1 base, and 8 bases had no gene match. CDR3 length equals 16 residues. Written as DNA, the CDR3 is TGCAGTGCTAGAGGCCTCGGACAGGGGCCTACAGATACGCAGTATTTT. This encodes CSARGLGQGPTDTQYF.

Regarding this clonotype: It is unclear where the CDR3 begins or ends on the DNA, so no DNA is shown, and the CDR3 is as TCRdb lists it. The rearrangement uses TRBV7-9 and TRBJ2-3. Germline assignment: CDR1 SEHNR and CDR2 FQNEAQ (reference sequence). The CDR3 is 15 residues long, counting both termini. The CDR3 is CANSLVAAGTDTLYF.

CDR3 DNA sequence: TGTGCCATCAGATCAAGGGGCCAGCAGCGCGAGCAGTACTTC. Its translation is CAIRSRGQQREQYF. This sequence joins TRBV10-3 and TRBJ2-5; the D gene is possibly TRBD1 (5 bases). The end of the DNA is better explained by TRBJ2-7, so the J call may be wrong. CDR1 ENHRY and CDR2 SYGVKD come from the germline V gene. CDR3 length: 14 residues.

This clonotype was seen a handful of times. It may be a read error: a sequence one base away is much more abundant. V is TRBV12-3 or TRBV12-4 and J is TRBJ2-3, with D tentatively TRBD1 (6 bases). This CDR3 has 14 amino acids. Trimming took off 5 bases at V and 4 bases at J, with 13 bases between the two ends. Here the CDR3 DNA reads TGTGCCAGCAGTCCGGGACATAGCGCAGATACGCAGTATTTT. Its protein product is CASSPGHSADTQYF.